Sequencing of this TCR beta chain was carried out in a study of control samples from healthy donors and cancer patients. This CDR3 has 15 residues. Germline values: CDR1 MNHEY, CDR2 SVGAGI. Trimming stripped 8 bases from V and 4 bases from J, with 18 bases between. TCRdb's copy holds only in-frame clones and misses some; the assay was immunoSEQ multiplex PCR. This sample has some 65,000 clones, with 84% found just once. This TCR was recovered from a woman between 50 and 59 years old with lung cancer. The sample comprised PBMCs. This chain links TRBV6-5 with TRBJ1-5; no reliable D call. The CDR3 reads CASLEGGTVNQPQHF. The CDR3 DNA reads TGTGCCAGCTTGGAGGGAGGCACCGTAAATCAGCCCCAGCATTTT.